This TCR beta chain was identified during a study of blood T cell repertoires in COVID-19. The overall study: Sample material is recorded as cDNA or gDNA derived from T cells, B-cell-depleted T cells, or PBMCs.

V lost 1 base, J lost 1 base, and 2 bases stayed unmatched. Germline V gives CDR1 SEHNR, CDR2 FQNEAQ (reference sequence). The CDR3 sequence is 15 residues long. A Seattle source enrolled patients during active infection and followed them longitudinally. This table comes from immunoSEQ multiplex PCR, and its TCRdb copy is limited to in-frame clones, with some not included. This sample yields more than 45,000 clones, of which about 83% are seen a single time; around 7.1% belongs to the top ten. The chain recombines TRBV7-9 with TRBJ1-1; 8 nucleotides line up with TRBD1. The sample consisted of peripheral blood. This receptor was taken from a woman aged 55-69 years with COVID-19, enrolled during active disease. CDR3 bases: TGTGCCAGCAGCTTAGGACAGGGGACGAACACTGAAGCTTTCTTT. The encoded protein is CASSLGQGTNTEAFF.